Sequencing of this TCR beta chain was carried out in a study of Ad26.COV2.S vaccination and SARS-CoV-2 variants. Study-level points and caveats: Substantial breadth in spike-specific CD8+ and CD4+ T cell responses was reportedly seen after vaccination. TCR breadth and depth estimates may have understated total T cell responses.

This clone was found a few times. Its antigen remains unidentified. Treatment specified: 15 to 20 received Ad26.COV2.S at low or high dose, single or two shots; 5 received placebo; per-sample allocation not given. After the first vaccine or placebo injection, samples were drawn on day 63. Generated by immunoSEQ multiplex PCR, the TCRdb table keeps only in-frame clones and is missing some. In the table there are 200,000 to 300,000 clones, roughly 90% of which are singletons. The CDR3 consists of 13 residues. Germline CDR1 MNHEY, CDR2 SMNVEV (reference sequence). V gave up 2 bases and J gave up 9 bases, with 11 bases separating them.

This chain joins TRBV27 and TRBJ2-1; D is unclear. The sequence derives from a person aged 18 to 59 who received the Ad26.COV2.S COVID-19 vaccine or a placebo. The material was peripheral blood, obtained in a trial of Ad26.COV2.S vaccine versus placebo. Here the CDR3 DNA reads TGTGCCAGCAGTTTAGTGACCGATGCTGAGCAGTTCTTC. Translating it yields CASSLVTDAEQFF.